This TCR beta chain was observed in a study of blood T cell repertoires in COVID-19. Study-wide context: Spain, Italy and the United States supplied samples that represented acute and convalescent COVID-19. PBMCs, B-cell-depleted T cells, or T cells were the source of the cDNA or gDNA that made up the material.

Authors' data handling: Using reference gene primer amplification, nucleated cell counts were estimated. The data were produced by immunoSEQ multiplex PCR, yet TCRdb's version contains in-frame clones alone and is incomplete. V and J calls and clone size come straight from that table; D and trimming were deduced from the DNA. Altogether over 250,000 clones are present, roughly 85% being singletons, with the ten largest covering roughly 10%. CDR3 length: 13 residues. The germline V and J ends were trimmed by 3 bases and 2 bases, with 7 bases remaining between them. The chain joins TRBV12-3 or TRBV12-4 to TRBJ1-1; D is uncertain. Sequencing was carried out using peripheral blood. The TCR originated in a woman between 45 and 65 years old who had recovered from COVID-19. The DNA of the CDR3 is TGTGCCAGCAGTTTCACAGATAACACTGAAGCTTTCTTT. Translated: CASSFTDNTEAFF.